This TCR beta chain stems from a study of blood T cell repertoires in COVID-19. Trimming shortened V by 1 base and J by 7 bases, and 11 bases separated the two germline ends. Germline CDR1 and CDR2: MNHNS and SASEGT. This CDR3 contains 15 residues. Clones were sequenced by immunoSEQ multiplex PCR, and TCRdb holds only the in-frame ones, with some missing. The repertoire has 250,000 to 400,000 clones, 90% of them found once; the top ten carry 2.5% to 3%. This clone was counted once. The V call is TRBV6-1, the J call TRBJ1-6; D gene ambiguous. The receptor was derived from a woman aged 25-40 years with COVID-19, enrolled during active disease. The sequenced sample consisted of peripheral blood. The chain's CDR3 is CASSEGQVPNSPLHF. CDR3 in DNA: TGTGCCAGCAGTGAAGGGCAGGTTCCAAATTCACCCCTCCACTTT.